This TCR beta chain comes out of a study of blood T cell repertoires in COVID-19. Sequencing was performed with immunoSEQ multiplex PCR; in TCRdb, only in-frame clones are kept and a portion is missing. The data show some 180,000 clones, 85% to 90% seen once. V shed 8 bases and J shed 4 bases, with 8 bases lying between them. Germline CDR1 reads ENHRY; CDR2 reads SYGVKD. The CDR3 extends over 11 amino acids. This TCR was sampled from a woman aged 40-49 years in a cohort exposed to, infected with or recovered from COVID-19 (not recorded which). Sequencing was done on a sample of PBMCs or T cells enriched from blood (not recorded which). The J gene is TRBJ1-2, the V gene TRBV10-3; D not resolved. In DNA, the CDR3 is TGTGCCATCGGGGAGGGCTATGGCTACACCTTC. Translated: CAIGEGYGYTF.